The TCR beta chain under discussion was sequenced for a study of blood T cell repertoires in COVID-19. J gave up 5 bases and V 0 bases, and 16 bases lay outside the gene matches. CDR3 size: 19 residues. Germline V lookup: CDR1 LGHDT, CDR2 YNNKEL (reference sequence). Per the study methods: For nucleated cells, counts were estimated from reference gene primer amplification. Clones were sequenced by immunoSEQ multiplex PCR, and TCRdb holds only the in-frame ones, with some missing. V, J and clone size are those of that table, while D and trimming were read from the DNA. The sample comprises over 250,000 clones, 65% to 90% of which are singletons, and 10% to 15% rests with the top ten.

Input material: peripheral blood. This sequence was found in a human donor in a cohort sampled during active COVID-19. The rearrangement links TRBV3-1 (or the pseudogene TRBV3-2) to TRBJ2-5, with 9 bases identical to TRBD2. CDR3 in amino acids: CASSQDSPLAGRGGETQYF. The CDR3, as DNA: TGTGCCAGCAGCCAAGATTCTCCGCTAGCGGGACGCGGGGGTGAGACCCAGTACTTC.